Listed below are T cell receptor beta chains from one sample, sequenced in a study of cytomegalovirus exposure and HLA in healthy donors. Generated by immunoSEQ multiplex PCR, the TCRdb table keeps only in-frame clones and is missing some. The profile shows over 150,000 clones, 90% to 97% of them singletons. The sequenced material came from PBMCs. These receptor sequences come from a woman between 18 and 29 years old in good health and CMV-seronegative. The conserved cysteine and the conserved F or W are not part of the CDR3 here.

CDR3: ASDRVGTEAF
J: TRBJ1-1
V: TRBV30

CDR3: ASSVSPGDSPLH
J: TRBJ1-6
V: TRBV9

CDR3: AAGGASGTGELF
J: TRBJ2-2
V: TRBV4-3

CDR3: ASSLSISGDYEQY
J: TRBJ2-7
V: TRBV11-2

CDR3: ASSLGQASNTGELF
J: TRBJ2-2
V: TRBV7-2

CDR3: ASSYSGDTSYGYT
J: TRBJ1-2
V: TRBV6-5

CDR3: ASSFSYGYT
J: TRBJ1-2
V: TRBV5-6

CDR3: ASSVGQGMGAVPQH
J: TRBJ1-5
V: TRBV19

CDR3: ASSYSQGTQY
J: TRBJ2-3
V: TRBV6-5

CDR3: ASIGQSNQPQH
J: TRBJ1-5
V: TRBV6-4

CDR3: ASKERVNYGYT
J: TRBJ1-2
V: TRBV19

CDR3: ASRPVLWGRNQPQH
J: TRBJ1-5
V: TRBV6-6

CDR3: ASSPGTSGPLPYNEQF
J: TRBJ2-1
V: TRBV4-3

CDR3: ASSLTGSSYEQY
J: TRBJ2-7
V: TRBV7-3

CDR3: ASSARTGVYTDAF
J: TRBJ1-1
V: TRBV19

CDR3: ASRTTDNTEAF
J: TRBJ1-1
V: TRBV27

CDR3: ASSPRPGQGFSEQY
J: TRBJ2-7
V: TRBV7-8

CDR3: ASSLGWGEVYTEAF
J: TRBJ1-1
V: TRBV5-6

CDR3: AWSITGGSEAF
J: TRBJ1-1
V: TRBV30

CDR3: ASRQTGWNEQF
J: TRBJ2-1
V: TRBV6-5

CDR3: ASSLTGTGVSYEQY
J: TRBJ2-7
V: TRBV5-1

CDR3: ASSLAYQETQY
J: TRBJ2-5
V: TRBV6-1

CDR3: ASSQQGGSYNEQF
J: TRBJ2-1
V: TRBV4-1

CDR3: ASPLGQGATDTQY
J: TRBJ2-3
V: TRBV6-1

CDR3: AVSGRGNSNQPQH
J: TRBJ1-5
V: TRBV30

CDR3: SVIEGGGNTIY
J: TRBJ1-3
V: TRBV29-1

CDR3: AINTGAGNTIY
J: TRBJ1-3
V: TRBV10-3

CDR3: ASSGGAGPF
J: TRBJ2-1
V: TRBV19

CDR3: ASSQVGQGAGTGELF
J: TRBJ2-2
V: TRBV4-2